Below are 26 T cell receptor beta chains sequenced from a single sample in a study of control samples from healthy donors and cancer patients. Here immunoSEQ multiplex PCR was the method, and the copy in TCRdb shows in-frame clones only, minus some. The repertoire consists of tens of thousands of clones, with approximately 87% occurring once and the leading ten covering about 2.1%. The sample comprised PBMCs. All receptors derive from a woman in her forties or fifties with head and neck cancer.

This chain joins TRBV5-1 and TRBJ2-5, with 11 positions matching TRBD1. The ends lost 4 bases at V and 2 bases at J; junction bases unmatched: 7. From germline, CDR1 is SGHRS and CDR2 YFSETQ. CDR3 length: 16 residues. As DNA, the CDR3 is TGCGCCAGCAGCCAGGGACAGGGGGTCGGGCAAGAGACCCAGTACTTC. This translates into CASSQGQGVGQETQYF.

CDR3 bases: TGCGCCAGCAGCCCGCAACAGGGCTCGGGCTACACCTTC. Protein sequence: CASSPQQGSGYTF. V and J are TRBV5-1 and TRBJ1-2; TRBD1 might be the D (6 bases). Germline lookup yields CDR1 SGHRS and CDR2 YFSETQ. The V end lost 4 bases, the J end lost 8 bases, and 15 bases lay between the germline ends. The CDR3 extends over 13 amino acids.

The chain uses TRBV28 and TRBJ1-1, with D possibly TRBD1 on 6 matching bases. In germline, CDR1 is MDHEN, CDR2 SYDVKM. This CDR3 contains 15 residues. V lost 8 bases to trimming and J lost 0 bases, with 16 bases between them. Written as DNA, the CDR3 is TGTGCCAGCTCCGTAGGGGGGGCGATGAACACTGAAGCTTTCTTT. Its translation is CASSVGGAMNTEAFF.

The chain has TRBV28 and TRBJ1-6; D remains ambiguous. V gave up 8 bases and J gave up 7 bases, with 9 bases separating them. The CDR3 covers 12 residues. Germline V gene data show CDR1 as MDHEN and CDR2 as SYDVKM. The CDR3 reads CASWVANSPLHF. The CDR3 DNA sequence: TGTGCCAGCTGGGTAGCGAATTCACCCCTCCACTTT.

This clone was seen a few times. The chain combines TRBV7-9 with TRBJ2-7; tentatively, D is TRBD1 (6 bases). V lost 4 bases to trimming and J lost 1 base, with 14 bases between them. Germline values: CDR1 SEHNR, CDR2 FQNEAQ (reference sequence). The CDR3 extends over 15 amino acids. The CDR3, as DNA: TGTGCCAGCAGCTCCAGAGCAGGGGTTTCCTACGAGCAGTACTTC. Its translation is CASSSRAGVSYEQYF.

The chain uses TRBV6-1 and TRBJ2-3; D may be TRBD2 (7 bases). Trimming pared 1 base from V and 2 bases from J, leaving 13 bases between. This CDR3 has 16 amino acids. From germline, CDR1 is MNHNS and CDR2 SASEGT. Here the CDR3 reads CASSEGGGGATDTQYF. CDR3 DNA sequence: TGTGCCAGCAGTGAAGGGGGGGGCGGGGCCACAGATACGCAGTATTTT.

The chain couples TRBV4-2 to TRBJ1-6, with TRBD1 matching 12 bases. V dropped 3 bases and J dropped 0; count of bases not matched to a gene: 12. This CDR3 contains 21 residues. Looked up from germline, CDR1 is LGHNA and CDR2 is YNFKEQ. CDR3 protein: CASSQTGTGGVRSSYNSPLHF. The CDR3 DNA is TGTGCCAGCAGCCAGACCGGGACAGGGGGCGTTAGGAGCTCCTATAATTCACCCCTCCACTTT.

The rearrangement joins TRBV27 to TRBJ2-2; 8 bases align to TRBD2. V was clipped by 3 bases and J by 7 bases; unmatched bases: 10. Germline assignment: CDR1 MNHEY and CDR2 SMNVEV (reference sequence). This CDR3 contains 16 residues. The CDR3 DNA sequence: TGTGCCAGCAGTTTTCTGACCGGGAGGGGTAGCGGGGAGCTGTTTTTT. Protein sequence: CASSFLTGRGSGELFF.

V usage is TRBV30 and J usage is TRBJ2-1; D possibly matches TRBD1 or TRBD2 (6 bases each). Germline lookup yields CDR1 GTSNPN and CDR2 SVGIG (reference sequence). V shed 3 bases and J shed 4 bases, with 19 bases lying between them. This CDR3 has 16 amino acids. For the CDR3, the DNA is TGTGCCTGGAGCGCTTCCTACGGGGGCCCATACAATGAGCAGTTCTTC. As protein: CAWSASYGGPYNEQFF.

This sequence joins TRBV29-1 and TRBJ2-7, with 9 bases identical to TRBD1. Trimming removed 6 bases from V and 4 bases from J; junction bases left unmatched: 10. Germline loops: CDR1 SQVTM, CDR2 ANQGSEA. CDR3 size: 14 residues. The CDR3 DNA reads as TGCAGCGTGACCGTTGGACAGGGGTTTTACGAGCAGTACTTC. This translates into CSVTVGQGFYEQYF.

V is TRBV5-6 and J is TRBJ1-1; no clear D. The CDR3 spans 15 residues. CDR1 is SGHDT and CDR2 is YYEEEE in the germline V gene. V lost 4 bases and J lost 7, with 20 bases in between. This chain's CDR3 is CASSQRTVAGLEAFF. CDR3 DNA: TGTGCCAGCAGCCAACGCACCGTCGCCGGTCTTGAAGCTTTCTTT.

The chain employs TRBV2 and TRBJ2-5; D gene ambiguous. This CDR3 has 13 amino acids. Germline V CDR1 and CDR2: SNHLY, FYNNEI. V lost 10 bases and J lost 2, with 14 bases in between. The DNA for the CDR3 is TGTGCCACCAAACCAGGTGTACAAGAGACCCAGTACTTC. Its protein product is CATKPGVQETQYF.

The rearrangement uses TRBV25-1 and TRBJ2-5; 9 bases align to TRBD1. CDR3 size: 17 residues. Germline V CDR1 and CDR2: MGHDK, SYGVNS. V was pared by 1 base and J by 1 base, with 7 bases of the junction left unmatched. The CDR3, as DNA: TGTGCCAGCAGTGAATCTCACCCGGGACAGGGCCAAGAGACCCAGTACTTC. Protein sequence: CASSESHPGQGQETQYF.

The CDR3 loop reads CATTRDSPYGYTF. In nucleotides, the CDR3 is TGTGCCACCACCCGGGACAGCCCTTATGGCTACACCTTC. The rearrangement links TRBV6-5 to TRBJ1-2, with TRBD1 matching 7 bases. Unmatched junction bases numbered 10, after V lost 10 bases and J lost 5 bases. The CDR3 length is 13 residues. Per germline, CDR1 MNHEY and CDR2 SVGAGI.

V gene TRBV4-1 combines with J gene TRBJ2-2; D gene uncertain. The V end lost 4 bases, the J end lost 1 base, and 7 bases lay between the germline ends. Germline assignment: CDR1 MGHRA and CDR2 YSYEKL. This CDR3 spans 14 amino acids. This chain's CDR3 is CASSLVMNTGELFF. The CDR3 DNA reads as TGCGCCAGCAGCCTCGTCATGAACACCGGGGAGCTGTTTTTT.

CDR3: CASSLIGRPQHF. The CDR3 coding sequence is TGTGCCAGTAGTCTAATTGGGAGGCCCCAGCATTTT. J is TRBJ1-5 and V is TRBV19; no clear D. Germline V gene data show CDR1 as LNHDA and CDR2 as SQIVND (reference sequence). The CDR3 totals 12 residues. V lost 5 bases and J 9 bases, leaving 11 bases between the germline ends.

The chain couples TRBV30 to TRBJ1-1, with 7 bases that match TRBD1. V lost 0 bases, J lost 4 bases, and 8 bases stayed unmatched. CDR3 length equals 15 residues. Per the germline V gene, CDR1 is GTSNPN and CDR2 is SVGIG (reference sequence). The CDR3: CAWSVRLGQSTEAFF. The CDR3 nucleotides read TGTGCCTGGAGTGTACGTTTGGGACAGTCCACTGAAGCTTTCTTT.

This sequence joins TRBV6-2 or TRBV6-3 and TRBJ2-6; D is unclear. Between the trimmed V and J ends, which lost 4 bases and 5 bases, there was a span of 12 bases. CDR1 is MNHEY, CDR2 SVGEGT, per germline. The CDR3 contains 15 residues. For the CDR3, the DNA is TGTGCCAGCAGTTCCGAGGCTATTAGGGCCAACGTCCTGACTTTC. Translating gives CASSSEAIRANVLTF.

The chain employs TRBV15 and TRBJ2-1; D gene unclear. V gave up 2 bases and J gave up 0 bases, with 14 bases separating them. There are 17 residues in the CDR3. CDR1 and CDR2 (germline): LNHNV, YYDKDF (reference sequence). For the CDR3, the DNA is TGTGCCACCAGCAGATCCTTCTGGCCTTACTCCTACAATGAGCAGTTCTTC. Its translation: CATSRSFWPYSYNEQFF. Full variable domain (missing parts from reference TRBV15 and TRBJ2-1): DAMVIQNPRYQVTQFGKPVTLSCSQTLNHNVMYWYQQKSSQAPKLLFHYYDKDFNNEADTPDNFQSRRPNTSFCFLDIRSPGLGDTAMYLCATSRSFWPYSYNEQFFGPGTRLTVL.

The genes are TRBV2 and TRBJ1-4; maybe TRBD1 (5 bases). V was shortened by 2 bases and J by 1 base, with 8 bases between the two germline ends. This CDR3 is 15 amino acids long. CDR1 SNHLY and CDR2 FYNNEI come from the germline V gene. Here the CDR3 reads CASSEFGGTNEKLFF. CDR3 nucleotides: TGTGCCAGCAGTGAATTCGGGGGAACTAATGAAAAACTGTTTTTT.

This chain joins TRBV7-9 and TRBJ2-1, with 8 bases aligning to TRBD2. The V gene's germline CDR1 is SEHNR and CDR2 FQNEAQ (reference sequence). Trimming cost V 5 bases and J 4 bases; bases outside gene matches: 13. The CDR3 has 17 amino acids. In DNA, the CDR3 is TGTGCCAGCAGCCCAAACCCCCTAGCGGGCCCATACAATGAGCAGTTCTTC. The encoded protein is CASSPNPLAGPYNEQFF. Filled out from reference TRBV7-9 and TRBJ2-1, the complete variable domain reads DTGVSQNPRHKITKRGQNVTFRCDPISEHNRLYWYRQTLGQGPEFLTYFQNEAQLEKSRLLSDRFSAERPKGSFSTLEIQRTEQGDSAMYLCASSPNPLAGPYNEQFFGPGTRLTVL.

The chain employs TRBV2 and TRBJ1-6, with D hard to call. Trimming cost V 0 bases and J 5 bases, with 8 bases left between them. The CDR3 totals 15 residues. Per germline, CDR1 SNHLY and CDR2 FYNNEI. The CDR3 reads CASSEARNDNSPLHF. The CDR3 bases are TGTGCCAGCAGTGAAGCGAGGAACGATAATTCACCCCTCCACTTT.

This chain connects TRBV2 to TRBJ1-5, with no clear D. The germline CDR1 and CDR2 sequences are SNHLY and FYNNEI. The V gene lost 3 bases and the J gene lost 0 bases, with 9 bases spanning the gap. The CDR3 contains 15 residues. CDR3 sequence: CASSETGYSNQPQHF. The CDR3 coding sequence is TGTGCCAGCAGTGAGACGGGGTATAGCAATCAGCCCCAGCATTTT.

The V call is TRBV28, the J call TRBJ2-1; D unclear. V lost 1 base to trimming and J lost 7 bases, with 8 bases between them. The length of the CDR3 is 13 residues. CDR1 and CDR2 (germline): MDHEN, SYDVKM. CDR3 DNA sequence: TGTGCCAGCAGTTTATCCACCCTAAATGAGCAGTTCTTC. It translates to CASSLSTLNEQFF.

In this sample, this clone turned up a few times. The rearrangement links TRBV28 to TRBJ2-1, with 9 bases that match TRBD1. CDR3 length equals 16 residues. Losses at the gene ends were 1 base for V and 0 bases for J; bases not matched to a gene: 1. Germline-derived CDR1 and CDR2 are MDHEN and SYDVKM. The CDR3 DNA follows: TGTGCCAGCAGTTTATCGGGACAGGGCTCCTACAATGAGCAGTTCTTC. This encodes CASSLSGQGSYNEQFF. The variable domain in full, with the rest retrieved from reference TRBV28 and TRBJ2-1, is DVKVTQSSRYLVKRTGEKVFLECVQDMDHENMFWYRQDPGLGLRLIYFSYDVKMKEKGDIPEGYSVSREKKERFSLILESASTNQTSMYLCASSLSGQGSYNEQFFGPGTRLTVL.

The CDR3 protein is CASTQQGAGETQYF. The CDR3 coding sequence is TGTGCCAGCACCCAACAGGGGGCGGGGGAGACCCAGTACTTC. V is TRBV28 and J is TRBJ2-5, with 9 bases fitting TRBD1. The germline V gene encodes CDR1 MDHEN and CDR2 SYDVKM. J was trimmed by 5 bases and V by 7 bases; bases with no gene match: 8. CDR3 size: 14 residues.